This T cell receptor (beta chain) was sequenced during a study of CD8 T cells in ankylosing spondylitis. On this clonotype: What it binds is not known.

General study findings and limits: Ankylosing spondylitis blood appeared to carry a characteristic TCR beta motif of roughly eight highly homologous variants. Researchers reportedly found disease-linked clones significantly enriched in matched ankylosing spondylitis synovial fluid. Several of the motif variants were reported before in synovial fluid and blood from reactive arthritis.

The CDR3 spans 14 residues. V was cut by 8 bases and J by 2 bases, with 15 bases left in between. Germline V CDR1 and CDR2: LGHDT, YNNKEL (reference sequence). The authors made TCR beta libraries by quantitative 5'-RACE with molecular barcodes. Each CDR3 protein gets one entry after TCRdb re-called the 5' RACE reads with MiXCR. This table has hundreds of thousands of distinct CDR3 sequences, 26% appearing once. The clonotype comes from a male donor with ankylosing spondylitis. The specimen sequenced was blood, either unsorted or a sorted T cell fraction (not recorded which). The chain employs TRBV3-1 and TRBJ1-2; D is possibly TRBD1 (6 bases). The CDR3 sequence: CASRIGGSNYGYTF. The CDR3 DNA is TGTGCCAGCCGCATCGGGGGCTCGAACTATGGCTACACCTTC.